This TCR beta chain was observed in a study of identical twins. TCRdb re-derived calls from the 5' RACE reads in MiXCR, one entry per CDR3 protein. The top ten clones hold about 4.5% of a sample with over 600,000 distinct CDR3 sequences, roughly 20% of them seen once. Trimming stripped 8 bases from V and 0 bases from J, with 11 bases between. The germline CDR1 and CDR2 sequences are LNHNV and YYDKDF (reference sequence). This CDR3 is 15 amino acids long. As for this clonotype: Antigen unknown.

General study findings and limits: Rather than following the same donors, the conclusions depended on cross-sectional statistical analysis.

The same sample was also used in a study of T cells expressing NK-cell markers. According to that study: It was sorted CD3+CD56-NKG2C+, CD3+CD56+NKG2C- and CD3+CD56+NKG2C+ T cells that provided the TCR beta repertoires. The eight sequenced donors comprised seven who were HCMV-seropositive and one who was seronegative. Nothing established the HCMV specificity of expanded NKG2C+ T cell clones.

This chain joins TRBV15 and TRBJ2-6, with TRBD1 as a possible D gene (5 bases). The sequenced material came from PBMCs. The sequence was collected from a woman aged 18-29 years in good health. The CDR3 protein is CATGRQISGANVLTF. The DNA for the CDR3 is TGTGCCACCGGAAGACAGATCTCTGGGGCCAACGTCCTGACTTTC.